Following are 9 T cell receptor beta chains from one sample sequenced in a study of OX40 agonist ivuxolimab in advanced cancers. Repertoires were generated with immunoSEQ multiplex PCR, while TCRdb's copy carries only in-frame clones and drops some. The sample includes fewer than 90,000 clones, 80% to 90% of them seen just once. The sample was CD4+ or CD8+ T cells sorted from blood, taken in a trial of the OX40 agonist ivuxolimab. The receptors come from an adult with an advanced solid tumor such as melanoma, head and neck, liver or kidney cancer.

The chain combines TRBV27 with TRBJ1-1, with TRBD1 matching 8 bases. CDR3 length equals 17 residues. Germline V gives CDR1 MNHEY, CDR2 SMNVEV (reference sequence). The J segment lost 0 bases and the V segment lost 6 bases, leaving 12 bases of the junction unmatched. CDR3 DNA sequence: TGTGCCAGCAGAAGCCTCCGGACAGGGACCTTGAACACTGAAGCTTTCTTT. It translates to CASRSLRTGTLNTEAFF.

V gene TRBV18 combines with J gene TRBJ1-2; maybe TRBD1 (6 bases). CDR1 KGHSH and CDR2 LQKENI come from the germline V gene. Trimming stripped 3 bases from V and 6 bases from J, with 11 bases between. The CDR3 totals 13 residues. The CDR3 loop reads CASSPRQEDGYTF. The CDR3 nucleotides read TGTGCCAGCTCACCCCGACAGGAGGATGGCTACACCTTC. The full variable domain, in which reference TRBV18 and TRBJ1-2 provide the parts outside the CDR3, is NAGVMQNPRHLVRRRGQEARLRCSPMKGHSHVYWYRQLPEEGLKFMVYLQKENIIDESGMPKERFSAEFPKEGPSILRIQQVVRGDSAAYFCASSPRQEDGYTFGSGTRLTVV.

The CDR3, as DNA: TGCAGCGCCAGAGAATCCGTGGGCTACACCTTC. This gives the protein CSARESVGYTF. The V call is TRBV29-1, the J call TRBJ1-2; D remains ambiguous. The V end was cut by 7 bases, the J end by 8 bases, with 14 bases between. This CDR3 comprises 11 residues. Looked up from germline, CDR1 is SQVTM and CDR2 is ANQGSEA. Filled out from reference TRBV29-1 and TRBJ1-2, the complete variable domain reads SAVISQKPSRDICQRGTSLTIQCQVDSQVTMMFWYRQQPGQSLTLIATANQGSEATYESGFVIDKFPISRPNLTFSTLTVSNMSPEDSSIYLCSARESVGYTFGSGTRLTVV.

This chain connects TRBV5-1 to TRBJ2-3; D ambiguous. This CDR3 is 13 amino acids long. V lost 2 bases and J 2 bases, leaving 6 bases between the germline ends. Germline loops: CDR1 SGHRS, CDR2 YFSETQ. The CDR3 sequence is CASSFQTTDTQYF. For the CDR3, the DNA is TGCGCCAGCAGCTTCCAGACCACAGATACGCAGTATTTT.

The gene calls are TRBV6-5 and TRBJ2-3; no clear D. CDR1 is MNHEY and CDR2 is SVGAGI in the germline V gene. Trimming pared 2 bases from V and 0 bases from J, leaving 6 bases between. This CDR3 is built from 14 residues. The CDR3, as DNA: TGTGCCAGCAGTTACGGGGTGAGCACAGATACGCAGTATTTT. Translating it yields CASSYGVSTDTQYF.

About this clone: This sample also contains other DNA sequences that code for the same CDR3. The gene calls are TRBV20-1 and TRBJ2-5; D not resolved. The CDR3 extends over 10 amino acids. V lost 6 bases, J lost 2 bases, and 4 bases lay in between. CDR1 is DFQATT, CDR2 SNEGSKA, per germline (reference sequence). As DNA, the CDR3 is TGCAGTGCCCGGCAAGAGACCCAGTACTTC. Protein: CSARQETQYF.

This clone is a singleton in its sample. This chain uses TRBV9 with TRBJ2-1, with 8 bases matching TRBD2. In germline, CDR1 is SGDLS, CDR2 YYNGEE. The CDR3 totals 16 residues. With V trimmed by 4 bases and J by 4 bases, 10 bases remained unmatched. The CDR3 sequence: CASSLQAGEPYNEQFF. The CDR3 coding sequence is TGTGCCAGCAGCCTGCAAGCGGGGGAACCGTACAATGAGCAGTTCTTC.

The chain has TRBV7-2 and TRBJ2-7, with TRBD2 matching 9 bases. Germline-derived CDR1 and CDR2 are SGHTA and FQGNSA. This CDR3 region has 15 residues. The V segment lost 2 bases and the J segment 1 base; nucleotides outside the gene matches: 3. CDR3 loop: CASSLLAGESYEQYF. In nucleotides, the CDR3 is TGTGCCAGCAGCTTATTAGCGGGAGAGTCCTACGAGCAGTACTTC.

This clone was detected only once. The rearrangement links TRBV14 to TRBJ2-7; no firm D call. Trimming pared 1 base from V and 5 bases from J, leaving 9 bases between. This CDR3 is built from 13 residues. From germline, CDR1 is SGHDN and CDR2 FVKESK. This chain's CDR3 is CASSQALLHEQYF. The CDR3 DNA reads TGTGCCAGCAGCCAAGCTTTATTACACGAGCAGTACTTC.